This T cell receptor beta chain comes out of a study of control samples from healthy donors and cancer patients. Sequencing was performed with immunoSEQ multiplex PCR; in TCRdb, only in-frame clones are kept and a portion is missing. The table records under 70,000 clones, roughly nine tenths of them present only once. The clonotype comes from a man between 60 and 75 years old with head and neck cancer. Source material: PBMCs.

The CDR3 region is CASSLLQGVGETQYF. The CDR3 nucleotides are TGTGCCAGCAGTCTCCTCCAAGGGGTAGGGGAGACCCAGTACTTC. This chain uses TRBV28 with TRBJ2-5; tentative D call: TRBD1 (5 bases). This CDR3 region has 15 residues. The V end was cut by 5 bases, the J end by 5 bases, with 18 bases between. In germline, CDR1 is MDHEN, CDR2 SYDVKM.